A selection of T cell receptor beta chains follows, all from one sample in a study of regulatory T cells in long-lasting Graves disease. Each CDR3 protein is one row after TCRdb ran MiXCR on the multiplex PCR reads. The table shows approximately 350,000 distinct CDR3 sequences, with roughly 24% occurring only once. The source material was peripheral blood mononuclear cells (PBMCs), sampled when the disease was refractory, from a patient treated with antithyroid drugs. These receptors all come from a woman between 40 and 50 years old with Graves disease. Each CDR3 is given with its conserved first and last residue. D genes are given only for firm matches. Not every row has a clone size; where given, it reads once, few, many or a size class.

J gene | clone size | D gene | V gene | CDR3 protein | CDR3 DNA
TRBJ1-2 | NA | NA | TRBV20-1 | CSARNGGYTF | TGCAGTGCTAGAAATGGAGGCTACACCTTC
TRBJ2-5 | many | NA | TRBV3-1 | CASSQVGGEETQYF | TGTGCCAGCAGCCAAGTAGGAGGGGAAGAGACCCAGTACTTC
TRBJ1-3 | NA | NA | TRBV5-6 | CASSSRNTIYF | TGTGCCAGCAGCTCGCGAAACACCATATATTTT
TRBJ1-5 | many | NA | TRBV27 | CASRPNRGVLNQPQHF | TGTGCCAGCAGACCCAACCGGGGCGTTCTCAATCAGCCCCAGCATTTT
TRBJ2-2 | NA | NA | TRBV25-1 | CASSDPSYTGELFF | TGTGCCAGCAGTGATCCTAGCTACACCGGGGAGCTGTTTTTT
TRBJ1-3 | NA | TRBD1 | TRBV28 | CASGQGGGNTIYF | TGTGCCAGCGGGCAGGGGGGAGGAAACACCATATATTTT
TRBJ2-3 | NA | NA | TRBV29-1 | CSVDPWGPKDTQYF | TGCAGCGTTGACCCGTGGGGACCGAAAGATACGCAGTATTTT
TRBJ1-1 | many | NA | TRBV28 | CASSSPLTLNTEAFF | TGTGCCAGCAGTTCCCCATTGACCCTGAACACTGAAGCTTTCTTT
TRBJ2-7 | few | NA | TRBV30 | CAWARTVYEQYF | TGTGCCTGGGCGCGGACAGTATACGAGCAGTACTTC
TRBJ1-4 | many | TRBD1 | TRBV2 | CASSHGQDEKLFF | TGTGCCAGCAGCCACGGACAGGATGAAAAACTGTTTTTT
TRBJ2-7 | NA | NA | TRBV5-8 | CASSTWTETYEQYF | TGTGCCAGCAGCACTTGGACGGAGACCTACGAGCAGTACTTC
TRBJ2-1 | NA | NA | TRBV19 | CASSIDGVSSYNEQFF | TGTGCCAGTAGTATAGATGGGGTCAGCTCCTACAATGAGCAGTTCTTC
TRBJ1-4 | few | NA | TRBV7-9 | CASRSLIATNEKLFF | TGTGCCAGCAGATCTTTAATTGCAACTAATGAAAAACTGTTTTTT
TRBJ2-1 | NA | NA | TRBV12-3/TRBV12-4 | CASSKRYDSYNEQFF | TGTGCCAGCAGTAAGCGGTATGACTCCTACAATGAGCAGTTCTTC
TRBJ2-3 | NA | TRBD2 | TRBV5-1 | CASSLAWGGTSGTPTDTQYF | TGCGCCAGCAGCTTGGCCTGGGGAGGGACTAGCGGGACTCCCACAGATACGCAGTATTTT
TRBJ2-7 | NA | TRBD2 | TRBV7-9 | CASSSRTSGMGYEQYF | TGTGCCAGCAGCAGCAGGACTAGCGGGATGGGGTACGAGCAGTACTTC
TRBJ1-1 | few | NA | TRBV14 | CASSLSLFAPEAFF | TGTGCCAGCAGCCTATCCCTCTTTGCGCCTGAAGCTTTCTTT
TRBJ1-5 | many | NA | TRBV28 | CASRRASNQPQHF | TGTGCCAGCAGACGGGCCTCCAATCAGCCCCAGCATTTT
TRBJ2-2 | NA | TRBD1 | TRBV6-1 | CASKPQGRKNTGELFF | TGTGCCAGCAAACCACAGGGGCGAAAGAACACCGGGGAGCTGTTTTTT
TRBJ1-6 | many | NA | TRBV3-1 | CASRARRFNSPLHF | TGTGCCAGCAGAGCCAGAAGATTCAATTCACCCCTCCACTTT
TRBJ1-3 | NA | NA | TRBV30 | CAWGTQSSGNTIYF | TGTGCCTGGGGGACTCAGAGCTCTGGAAACACCATATATTTT
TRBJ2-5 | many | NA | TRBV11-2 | CASSLGVPRTQYF | TGTGCCAGCAGCTTGGGGGTCCCAAGGACCCAGTACTTC
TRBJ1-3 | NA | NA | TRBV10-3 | CAIGDSTGNTIYF | TGTGCCATCGGAGACAGCACTGGAAACACCATATATTTT
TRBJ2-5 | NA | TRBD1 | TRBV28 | CASSTDGTGGETQYF | TGTGCCAGCAGTACCGATGGGACAGGGGGTGAGACCCAGTACTTC
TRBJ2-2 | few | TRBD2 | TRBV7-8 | CASSLETSGFTGELFF | TGTGCCAGCAGCTTAGAGACTAGCGGCTTTACCGGGGAGCTGTTTTTT
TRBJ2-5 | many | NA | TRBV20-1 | CSARDGGFGETQYF | TGCAGTGCTAGAGATGGGGGTTTCGGAGAGACCCAGTACTTC
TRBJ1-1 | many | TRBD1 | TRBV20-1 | CSAVDRRARAEAFF | TGCAGTGCTGTGGACAGGAGGGCTAGGGCTGAAGCTTTCTTT
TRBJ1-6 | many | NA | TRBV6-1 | CASMEGDTSPLHF | TGTGCCAGCATGGAGGGGGATACTTCACCCCTCCACTTT
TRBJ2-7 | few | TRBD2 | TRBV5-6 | CASTQGTSGSYEQYF | TGTGCCAGCACGCAGGGCACTAGCGGTTCCTACGAGCAGTACTTC
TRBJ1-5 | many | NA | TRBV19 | CASSIVFTGIGNQPQHF | TGTGCCAGTAGTATAGTATTTACGGGAATCGGCAATCAGCCCCAGCATTTT
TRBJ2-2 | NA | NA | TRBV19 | CASSIAETGELFF | TGTGCCAGTAGTATCGCAGAAACCGGGGAGCTGTTTTTT
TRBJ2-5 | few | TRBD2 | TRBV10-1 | CASSKGLAEQETQYF | TGCGCCAGCAGCAAGGGACTAGCGGAACAAGAGACCCAGTACTTC
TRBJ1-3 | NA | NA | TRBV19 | CASSIGRRISGNTIYF | TGTGCCAGTAGTATCGGAAGACGGATCTCTGGAAACACCATATATTTT
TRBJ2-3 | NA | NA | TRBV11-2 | CASSLLGTADTDTQYF | TGTGCCAGCAGCTTACTCGGGACGGCAGACACAGATACGCAGTATTTT
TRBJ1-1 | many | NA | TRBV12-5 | CASGSRREAFF | TGTGCTAGTGGTTCCCGTCGGGAAGCTTTCTTT
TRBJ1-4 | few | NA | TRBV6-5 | CASSFVLSRENEKLFF | TGTGCCAGCAGTTTCGTACTATCCAGGGAAAATGAAAAACTGTTTTTT
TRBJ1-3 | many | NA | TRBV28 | CASHSRDTRSGNTIYF | TGTGCCAGCCATTCCCGGGACACACGCTCTGGAAACACCATATATTTT
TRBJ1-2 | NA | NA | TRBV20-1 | CSAREAGTKGGYGYTF | TGCAGTGCTAGAGAAGCCGGAACGAAGGGAGGCTATGGCTACACCTTC
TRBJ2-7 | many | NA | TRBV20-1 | CSARDRWKMVEQYF | TGCAGTGCTAGAGATCGGTGGAAAATGGTGGAGCAGTACTTC
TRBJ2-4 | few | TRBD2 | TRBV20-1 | CSARDVGRAGAKNIQYF | TGCAGTGCTAGAGATGTGGGGAGAGCGGGGGCCAAAAACATTCAGTACTTC
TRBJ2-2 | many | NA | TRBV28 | CASSFRGELFF | TGTGCCAGCAGCTTCCGCGGGGAGCTGTTTTTT
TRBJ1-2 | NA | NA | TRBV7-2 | CASSSSIRGYTF | TGTGCCAGCAGCTCCAGTATAAGGGGCTACACCTTC
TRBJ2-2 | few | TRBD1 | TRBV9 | CASSVTGGNTGELFF | TGTGCCAGCAGCGTAACAGGGGGGAACACCGGGGAGCTGTTTTTT
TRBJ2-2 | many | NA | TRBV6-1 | CASNKGAGAGELFF | TGTGCCAGCAACAAAGGGGCAGGGGCCGGGGAGCTGTTTTTT
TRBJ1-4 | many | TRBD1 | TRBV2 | CASSSGTGDEKLFF | TGTGCCAGCAGCTCCGGGACAGGGGACGAAAAACTGTTTTTT
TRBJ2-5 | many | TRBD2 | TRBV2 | CASSGLLAGKETQYF | TGTGCCAGCAGTGGTTTGCTAGCGGGAAAAGAGACCCAGTACTTC
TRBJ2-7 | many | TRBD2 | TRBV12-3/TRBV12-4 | CASSPSLAGALAQYF | TGTGCCAGCAGTCCGTCCCTAGCGGGAGCCCTCGCGCAGTACTTC
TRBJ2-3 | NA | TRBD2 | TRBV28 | CASRTSHGGGKDTQYF | TGTGCCAGCAGAACAAGTCACGGCGGGGGGAAAGATACGCAGTATTTT
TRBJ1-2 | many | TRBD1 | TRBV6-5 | CASSYAPGGGDYGYTF | TGTGCCAGCAGTTACGCCCCAGGGGGGGGGGACTATGGCTACACCTTC